These 21 T cell receptor beta chains came from one sample sequenced in a study of blood T cell repertoires in COVID-19. The method was immunoSEQ multiplex PCR; TCRdb's version includes in-frame clones alone and lacks a portion of them. The table records about 94,000 clones, around 83% of them present only once. The sample comprised peripheral blood. These receptors were collected from a woman aged 55 to 70 in a cohort sampled during active or convalescent COVID-19.

The chain is built from TRBV4-2 and TRBJ1-1; tentatively, D is TRBD1 (5 bases). The V and J ends lost 5 bases and 5 bases respectively, with 15 bases between them. The CDR3 covers 14 residues. From germline, CDR1 is LGHNA and CDR2 YNFKEQ. CDR3 DNA sequence: TGTGCCAGCAGCTCAGGGAGGTCGCAAACTGAAGCTTTCTTT. This encodes CASSSGRSQTEAFF.

The chain recombines TRBV6-5 with TRBJ1-1, with D possibly TRBD1 on 6 matching bases. Germline-derived CDR1 and CDR2 are MNHEY and SVGAGI. Trimming removed 2 bases from V and 3 bases from J, with 10 bases in between. The CDR3 runs to 14 residues. The CDR3 here is CASSYMGQYTEAFF. CDR3 DNA: TGTGCCAGCAGTTACATGGGACAATACACTGAAGCTTTCTTT.

This clone was observed a few times. The rearrangement joins TRBV24-1 to TRBJ1-2; D unclear. The CDR3 totals 13 residues. The ends were cut back, 6 bases at V and 2 bases at J, with 9 bases in the middle. Germline CDR1 KGHDR, CDR2 SFDVKD. CDR3 in amino acids: CATSTDINYGYTF. The CDR3 nucleotides read TGTGCCACCAGTACAGATATCAACTATGGCTACACCTTC.

The chain is built from TRBV7-3 and TRBJ2-2; D gene uncertain. Looked up from germline, CDR1 is SGHTA and CDR2 is FQGTGA. The V gene lost 5 bases and the J gene lost 5 bases, with 9 bases spanning the gap. The CDR3 consists of 13 residues. CDR3 loop: CASSPRVTGELFF. CDR3 DNA sequence: TGTGCCAGCAGCCCCCGAGTGACCGGGGAGCTGTTTTTT.

Concerning this clone itself: The same CDR3 also results from other DNA sequences found in this sample. CDR3 nucleotide sequence: TGCGCCAGCAGCTTGGGGAGAGCAACAGATACGCAGTATTTT. Translating it yields CASSLGRATDTQYF. This chain joins TRBV5-1 and TRBJ2-3; D gene uncertain. V was pared by 0 bases and J by 3 bases, with 8 bases between. Germline assignment: CDR1 SGHRS and CDR2 YFSETQ. The CDR3 is made up of 14 amino acids.

V gene TRBV6-5 combines with J gene TRBJ1-5, with D hard to call. V lost 9 bases to trimming and J lost 11 bases, with 20 bases between them. The CDR3 runs 13 residues. Germline V gene data show CDR1 as MNHEY and CDR2 as SVGAGI. For the CDR3, the DNA is TGTGCCAGTAGCGCGGAGAACGGCTTGGCCCAGCATTTT. This translates into CASSAENGLAQHF.

The CDR3 loop is CASSQDRGLAGAGYADTQYF. The CDR3 DNA is TGTGCCAGCAGCCAAGATCGAGGGCTAGCGGGAGCGGGGTACGCAGATACGCAGTATTTT. The chain is built from TRBV3-1 (or the pseudogene TRBV3-2) and TRBJ2-3; 10 positions agree with TRBD2. CDR3 length: 20 amino acids. The V and J ends lost 0 bases and 4 bases, in that order; junction bases with no gene match: 16. Per the germline V gene, CDR1 is LGHDT and CDR2 is YNNKEL (reference sequence).

The rearrangement links TRBV7-9 to TRBJ2-7; 8 bases fit TRBD1. V dropped 1 base and J dropped 6; count of bases not matched to a gene: 5. This CDR3 contains 14 residues. Germline V CDR1 and CDR2: SEHNR, FQNEAQ (reference sequence). CDR3: CASSLVGTGGEQYF. The CDR3 coding sequence is TGTGCCAGCAGCTTAGTCGGGACAGGAGGCGAGCAGTACTTC.

This chain uses TRBV6-6 with TRBJ1-5; the D is unclear. Germline V CDR1 and CDR2: MNHNY, SVGAGI (reference sequence). This CDR3 is built from 13 residues. V shed 2 bases and J shed 5 bases, with 7 bases lying between them. The CDR3 DNA reads TGTGCCAGCAGTTACGGGCAGGATCAGCCCCAGCATTTT. Protein product: CASSYGQDQPQHF.

This clone appeared a few times. This chain connects TRBV2 to TRBJ2-3; 13 nucleotides line up with TRBD2. Looked up from germline, CDR1 is SNHLY and CDR2 is FYNNEI. This CDR3 region has 16 residues. Trimming cost V 7 bases and J 10 bases; bases outside gene matches: 14. CDR3 DNA sequence: TGTGCCAGCAACGGACTAGCGGGAGTTGGCCGATTTTCGCAGTATTTT. Translating gives CASNGLAGVGRFSQYF.

The sample holds a few counts of this clone. This chain connects TRBV19 to TRBJ1-1; TRBD1 matches 7 bases. CDR1 is LNHDA and CDR2 is SQIVND in the germline V gene (reference sequence). Germline trimming cut 9 bases from V and 1 base from J; bases unmatched to any gene: 23. The CDR3 has 19 amino acids. The CDR3 sequence: CASLPRGIGGSFANTEAFF. CDR3 nucleotide sequence: TGTGCCAGCTTACCCCGGGGGATAGGGGGCTCGTTTGCGAACACTGAAGCTTTCTTT.

This chain links TRBV7-9 with TRBJ1-3; D may be TRBD1 (5 bases). The length of the CDR3 is 16 residues. Germline V CDR1 and CDR2: SEHNR, FQNEAQ (reference sequence). Trimming left V 8 bases short and J 4 bases short, with 21 bases between. CDR3 sequence: CASGRGSGVPGNTIYF. CDR3 DNA sequence: TGTGCCAGCGGTCGGGGGAGTGGGGTCCCCGGAAACACCATATATTTT. Looking up the rest from reference TRBV7-9 and TRBJ1-3 gives the full variable domain: DTGVSQNPRHKITKRGQNVTFRCDPISEHNRLYWYRQTLGQGPEFLTYFQNEAQLEKSRLLSDRFSAERPKGSFSTLEIQRTEQGDSAMYLCASGRGSGVPGNTIYFGEGSWLTVV.

The chain combines TRBV9 with TRBJ2-5; the match to TRBD2 covers 8 bases. Trimming cost V 1 base and J 4 bases; bases outside gene matches: 12. Germline lookup yields CDR1 SGDLS and CDR2 YYNGEE. The CDR3 extends over 17 amino acids. The CDR3 DNA sequence: TGTGCCAGCAGCGTATCTCCGGGGGGGGCCCGTGCAGAGACCCAGTACTTC. Translated, it gives CASSVSPGGARAETQYF.

The chain recombines TRBV2 with TRBJ1-4; 7 nucleotides align to TRBD1. Germline CDR1 reads SNHLY; CDR2 reads FYNNEI. With 6 bases clipped from V and 8 bases from J, the junction kept 12 bases outside the gene matches. The CDR3 contains 15 residues. The DNA of the CDR3 is TGTGCCAGCAGGGCCCAGGGGGGAAAAGGAGAAAAACTGTTTTTT. Translating gives CASRAQGGKGEKLFF.

The gene calls are TRBV9 and TRBJ1-4; tentative D call: TRBD1 (6 bases). V lost 0 bases to trimming and J lost 2 bases, with 11 bases between them. In germline, CDR1 is SGDLS, CDR2 YYNGEE. This CDR3 is 16 amino acids long. CDR3 residues: CASSVATGGTNEKLFF. CDR3 sequence (DNA): TGTGCCAGCAGCGTAGCTACGGGGGGCACTAATGAAAAACTGTTTTTT. The full variable domain, with the rest looked up from reference TRBV9 and TRBJ1-4, is DSGVTQTPKHLITATGQRVTLRCSPRSGDLSVYWYQQSLDQGLQFLIQYYNGEERAKGNILERFSAQQFPDLHSELNLSSLELGDSALYFCASSVATGGTNEKLFFGSGTQLSVL.

This clone was counted once. This chain uses TRBV19 with TRBJ2-6; perhaps TRBD1 as D (5 bases). Per the germline V gene, CDR1 is LNHDA and CDR2 is SQIVND (reference sequence). V was clipped by 2 bases and J by 8 bases, with 13 bases between them. CDR3 length: 15 amino acids. The CDR3 loop is CASSINFQGSNVLTF. CDR3 nucleotides: TGTGCCAGTAGTATAAACTTTCAGGGTTCCAACGTCCTGACTTTC.

The chain links TRBV9 to TRBJ1-2; TRBD1 aligns across 8 bases. CDR3 length: 19 amino acids. Germline V gene lookup returns CDR1 SGDLS and CDR2 YYNGEE. Trimming cost V 0 bases and J 0 bases; bases outside gene matches: 13. The CDR3: CASSVGAPWTGLTNYGYTF. The CDR3 DNA sequence: TGTGCCAGCAGCGTAGGGGCCCCGTGGACAGGGCTCACTAACTATGGCTACACCTTC.

The chain couples TRBV7-2 to TRBJ1-5, with 9 positions matching TRBD1. V trimming: 3 bases; J trimming: 4 bases; junction bases outside the gene matches: 4. The CDR3 totals 15 residues. CDR1 is SGHTA, CDR2 FQGNSA, per germline. CDR3 bases: TGTGCCAGCAGCTTCGACAGGGGGTTGAATCAGCCCCAGCATTTT. Its translation: CASSFDRGLNQPQHF.

The CDR3 DNA sequence: TGTGCCAGCAGCTTCAGGCTAGCGGGGGGCGGAGATACGCAGTATTTT. Protein: CASSFRLAGGGDTQYF. J is TRBJ2-3 and V is TRBV7-2; TRBD2 matches 11 bases. With V trimmed by 3 bases and J by 5 bases, 7 bases remained unmatched. CDR1 and CDR2 (germline): SGHTA, FQGNSA. The CDR3 is 16 amino acids. The full variable domain, rest sourced from reference TRBV7-2 and TRBJ2-3, is GAGVSQSPSNKVTEKGKDVELRCDPISGHTALYWYRQSLGQGLEFLIYFQGNSAPDKSGLPSDRFSAERTGGSVSTLTIQRTQQEDSAVYLCASSFRLAGGGDTQYFGPGTRLTVL.

This chain uses TRBV11-2 with TRBJ2-4, with 12 bases matching TRBD2. The J segment lost 8 bases and the V segment lost 0 bases, leaving 14 bases of the junction unmatched. This CDR3 is 19 amino acids long. Germline CDR1 SGHAT, CDR2 FQNNGV. CDR3 sequence: CASSLDAMGALAGGDIQYF. In DNA, the CDR3 is TGTGCCAGCAGCTTAGACGCGATGGGAGCTCTAGCGGGAGGGGACATTCAGTACTTC.

The gene calls are TRBV5-1 and TRBJ2-3; no clear D. This CDR3 is 14 amino acids long. The germline V gene has CDR1 SGHRS and CDR2 YFSETQ. V lost 4 bases to trimming and J lost 0 bases, with 9 bases between them. CDR3 DNA: TGCGCCAGCAGCGAGGAGCTTAGCACAGATACGCAGTATTTT. It codes for CASSEELSTDTQYF.